Below, 28 T cell receptor beta chains from the same sample are listed, as sequenced in a study of shared clonotypes between healthy human individuals. Clones were sequenced by immunoSEQ multiplex PCR, and TCRdb holds only the in-frame ones, with some missing. The sample yields approximately 2.3 million clones, approximately 93% seen once. The material sequenced was naive CD4+ T cells from PBMCs. The sample's subset: CD45RA+ positively selected. Receptors originate from a man aged 18 to 29 in good health. Some clones in this sample may be carry-over from other donors' samples.

The rearrangement links TRBV28 to TRBJ2-1, with 7 bases aligning to TRBD2. The CDR3 is 17 residues long. The trim removed 3 bases at V and 2 bases at J, leaving 10 bases unmatched. CDR1 is MDHEN, CDR2 SYDVKM, per germline. Written as DNA, the CDR3 is TGTGCCAGCAGTTTTTCCACCAGCGGGATTACCTACAATGAGCAGTTCTTC. Amino acids: CASSFSTSGITYNEQFF.

The V and J genes are TRBV7-2 and TRBJ2-2; D unclear. This CDR3 region has 15 residues. The V end was cut by 0 bases, the J end by 0 bases, with 5 bases between. The germline CDR1 and CDR2 sequences are SGHTA and FQGNSA. The CDR3 DNA reads as TGTGCCAGCAGCTTAGCTCTAACGAACACCGGGGAGCTGTTTTTT. This gives the protein CASSLALTNTGELFF.

This clone was counted a single time. This sequence joins TRBV7-9 and TRBJ1-1, with D perhaps TRBD1 (5 bases). The CDR3 has 11 amino acids. Germline lookup yields CDR1 SEHNR and CDR2 FQNEAQ (reference sequence). V lost 4 bases and J 10 bases, leaving 10 bases between the germline ends. In DNA, the CDR3 is TGTGCCAGCAGCTGGAGGGGTGGAGCTTTCTTT. It codes for CASSWRGGAFF.

The chain carries TRBV6-1 and TRBJ2-3, with TRBD2 matching over 7 bases. J lost 4 bases, V lost 7 bases, and 8 bases had no gene match. The CDR3 spans 14 residues. Germline loops: CDR1 MNHNS, CDR2 SASEGT. CDR3 protein: CASILGLGADTQYF. Here the CDR3 DNA reads TGTGCCAGCATCCTAGGACTAGGCGCAGATACGCAGTATTTT.

The chain employs TRBV6-1 and TRBJ2-1, with TRBD1 matching 7 bases. There are 16 residues in the CDR3. Germline trimming cut 2 bases from V and 0 bases from J; bases unmatched to any gene: 4. The germline V gene encodes CDR1 MNHNS and CDR2 SASEGT. CDR3 nucleotides: TGTGCCAGCAGTGAAACGACAGGGAGCTCCTACAATGAGCAGTTCTTC. Translated, it gives CASSETTGSSYNEQFF.

This clone was counted a single time. The chain has TRBV6-6 and TRBJ2-3, with 10 bases aligning to TRBD2. The length of the CDR3 is 16 residues. Trimming took 5 bases from V and 2 from J; bases not matched to a gene: 7. Germline V gene data show CDR1 as MNHNY and CDR2 as SVGAGI (reference sequence). As DNA, the CDR3 is TGTGCCAGCAGTAACTTCCTAGCGGGAGACACAGATACGCAGTATTTT. Protein: CASSNFLAGDTDTQYF.

The chain carries TRBV5-1 and TRBJ2-5, with 7 bases matching TRBD2. V lost 1 base to trimming and J lost 2 bases; unmatched junction nucleotides: 5. CDR1 SGHRS and CDR2 YFSETQ come from the germline V gene. There are 15 residues in the CDR3. The CDR3 protein is CASSLSGGRQETQYF. The CDR3 nucleotides are TGCGCCAGCAGCTTGTCGGGCGGGAGACAAGAGACCCAGTACTTC.

Details on this clone: The identical CDR3 is also encoded by other nucleotide sequences in the sample. The V call is TRBV29-1, the J call TRBJ2-5; D might be TRBD2 (5 bases). Trimming pared 4 bases from V and 2 bases from J, leaving 8 bases between. Germline CDR1 reads SQVTM; CDR2 reads ANQGSEA. This CDR3 spans 12 amino acids. The CDR3 is CSVGRAQETQYF. The CDR3 DNA follows: TGCAGCGTTGGGCGGGCACAAGAGACCCAGTACTTC.

The chain is built from TRBV5-1 and TRBJ2-7; 12 bases match TRBD1. The CDR3 is made up of 15 amino acids. V shed 3 bases and J 6 bases; nucleotides not matched to a gene: 7. CDR1 and CDR2 (germline): SGHRS, YFSETQ. CDR3 in amino acids: CASSWVGTGGGEQYF. CDR3 nucleotides: TGCGCCAGCAGCTGGGTTGGGACAGGGGGCGGCGAGCAGTACTTC. Variable domain in full (rest from reference TRBV5-1 and TRBJ2-7): KAGVTQTPRYLIKTRGQQVTLSCSPISGHRSVSWYQQTPGQGLQFLFEYFSETQRNKGNFPGRFSGRQFSNSRSEMNVSTLELGDSALYLCASSWVGTGGGEQYFGPGTRLTVT.

This chain uses TRBV27 with TRBJ1-1; tentative D call: TRBD1 (6 bases). The CDR3 totals 19 residues. CDR1 is MNHEY, CDR2 SMNVEV, per germline (reference sequence). V was cut by 4 bases and J by 1 base, with 25 bases left in between. CDR3: CASSSYTLLLGGPNTEAFF. The CDR3 nucleotides are TGTGCCAGCAGTTCCTACACCCTCCTACTGGGGGGCCCGAACACTGAAGCTTTCTTT.

The chain carries TRBV11-3 and TRBJ2-5, with 8 bases fitting TRBD2. The V gene end was trimmed by 5 bases and the J gene end by 5 bases; junction bases not matched to a gene: 10. Germline-derived CDR1 and CDR2 are SGHNT and YENEEA. The CDR3 loop spans 15 amino acids. The CDR3 DNA follows: TGTGCCAGCAGCGCTACTAGCGGAGGCGGGGAGACCCAGTACTTC. It is translated as CASSATSGGGETQYF.

The genes are TRBV6-5 and TRBJ2-6; D is uncertain. From germline, CDR1 is MNHEY and CDR2 SVGAGI. Trimming removed 6 bases at V and 2 bases at J, with 5 bases between. The length of the CDR3 is 13 residues. The CDR3 sequence: CASSIAGANVLTF. The DNA for the CDR3 is TGTGCCAGCAGCATAGCTGGGGCCAACGTCCTGACTTTC.

V and J are TRBV2 and TRBJ2-1; a weak D match, TRBD1 (5 bases). The V gene lost 4 bases and the J gene lost 5 bases, with 15 bases spanning the gap. Germline V gene sequence: CDR1 SNHLY, CDR2 FYNNEI. The CDR3 runs 15 residues. For the CDR3, the DNA is TGTGCCAGCAGTGGAACCCCGACAGTTAACAATGAGCAGTTCTTC. Encoded protein: CASSGTPTVNNEQFF. Variable domain in full (rest from reference TRBV2 and TRBJ2-1): EPEVTQTPSHQVTQMGQEVILRCVPISNHLYFYWYRQILGQKVEFLVSFYNNEISEKSEIFDDQFSVERPDGSNFTLKIRSTKLEDSAMYFCASSGTPTVNNEQFFGPGTRLTVL.

The chain joins TRBV20-1 to TRBJ1-2, with TRBD1 matching over 7 bases. Germline V lookup: CDR1 DFQATT, CDR2 SNEGSKA (reference sequence). V was clipped by 5 bases and J by 9 bases; unmatched bases: 6. This CDR3 region has 11 residues. The CDR3 DNA reads TGCAGTGCTCGACAGGGAGGTCGCTACACCTTC. This sequence encodes CSARQGGRYTF.

The gene calls are TRBV6-6 and TRBJ1-4, with TRBD1 as a possible D gene (5 bases). There are 13 residues in the CDR3. CDR1 is MNHNY and CDR2 is SVGAGI in the germline V gene (reference sequence). Trimming left V 4 bases short and J 8 bases short, with 11 bases between. The CDR3 sequence: CASSLGAVEKLFF. The CDR3 DNA sequence: TGTGCCAGCAGTTTAGGGGCGGTGGAAAAACTGTTTTTT.

This CDR3 is CASSLGGALGFNEQFF. The CDR3 coding sequence is TGTGCCAGCAGTTTGGGGGGCGCCCTGGGGTTCAATGAGCAGTTCTTC. The rearrangement uses TRBV28 and TRBJ2-1, with D tentatively TRBD1 or TRBD2 (6 bases each). This CDR3 is 16 amino acids long. CDR1 and CDR2 from the germline V gene are MDHEN and SYDVKM. The V and J ends lost 3 bases and 6 bases respectively, with 18 bases between them.

With respect to this clone: Other DNA sequences of this sample code for an identical CDR3. The V and J genes are TRBV7-2 and TRBJ2-5; D not certain. V was shortened by 1 base and J by 3 bases, with 9 bases between the two germline ends. Per germline, CDR1 SGHTA and CDR2 FQGNSA. The CDR3 covers 14 residues. The DNA of the CDR3 is TGTGCCAGCAGCTTAGGAGGTTCCAAAGAGACCCAGTACTTC. Translation: CASSLGGSKETQYF. The entire variable domain, with the rest obtained from reference TRBV7-2 and TRBJ2-5, is as follows: GAGVSQSPSNKVTEKGKDVELRCDPISGHTALYWYRQSLGQGLEFLIYFQGNSAPDKSGLPSDRFSAERTGGSVSTLTIQRTQQEDSAVYLCASSLGGSKETQYFGPGTRLLVL.

To note about this clone: The sample has other DNA sequences that encode this CDR3 too. V and J are TRBV9 and TRBJ1-1; D remains unclear. CDR1 is SGDLS and CDR2 is YYNGEE in the germline V gene. Between the trimmed V and J ends, which lost 0 bases and 1 base, there was a span of 7 bases. This CDR3 contains 14 residues. This chain's CDR3 is CASSVGGQNTEAFF. DNA of the CDR3: TGTGCCAGCAGCGTAGGTGGTCAGAACACTGAAGCTTTCTTT.

Here the CDR3 reads CASSFLGRGEQYF. The CDR3 DNA reads TGTGCCAGCAGCTTTTTAGGGAGGGGGGAGCAGTACTTC. The chain uses TRBV11-1 and TRBJ2-7; a weak D match, TRBD2 (7 bases). CDR3 length: 13 amino acids. V lost 3 bases to trimming and J lost 7 bases, with 13 bases between them. The germline V gene has CDR1 SGHAT and CDR2 FQDESV (reference sequence).

This chain connects TRBV30 to TRBJ1-1, with D perhaps TRBD1 (5 bases). CDR1 and CDR2 from the germline V gene are GTSNPN and SVGIG (reference sequence). CDR3 length equals 12 residues. Between the trimmed V and J ends, which lost 0 bases and 7 bases, there was a span of 9 bases. DNA of the CDR3: TGTGCCTGGAGTGTAACAGGACGTGAAGCTTTCTTT. Its protein product is CAWSVTGREAFF.

This chain joins TRBV25-1 and TRBJ1-1, with 8 bases identical to TRBD1. The germline CDR1 and CDR2 sequences are MGHDK and SYGVNS. CDR3 length: 14 residues. V dropped 6 bases and J dropped 4; count of bases not matched to a gene: 7. The CDR3 nucleotides are TGTGCCAGCAGCCCACTAGGACAGGGCACTGAAGCTTTCTTT. Translation gives CASSPLGQGTEAFF.

This clone was observed a single time. This chain's CDR3 is CASSFQGAQDTQYF. Here the CDR3 DNA reads TGTGCCAGCAGTTTTCAGGGGGCGCAAGATACGCAGTATTTT. J is TRBJ2-3 and V is TRBV5-4, with TRBD1 matching 8 bases. Trimming took 5 bases from V and 5 from J; bases not matched to a gene: 7. This CDR3 is 14 amino acids long. Germline lookup yields CDR1 SGHNT and CDR2 YYREEE (reference sequence).

J is TRBJ2-7 and V is TRBV7-2; 8 bases match TRBD2. Germline V CDR1 and CDR2: SGHTA, FQGNSA. The junction had 5 bases not matched to a gene; V was cut back by 6 bases and J by 1 base. This CDR3 region has 14 residues. The CDR3 sequence: CASRPGRGSYEQYF. In DNA form, the CDR3 reads TGTGCCAGCAGACCCGGGAGGGGTTCCTACGAGCAGTACTTC.

The chain links TRBV7-3 to TRBJ2-1; possibly TRBD2 for D (5 bases). This CDR3 spans 14 amino acids. Trimming left V 5 bases short and J 4 bases short, with 12 bases between. Germline V gene sequence: CDR1 SGHTA, CDR2 FQGTGA. CDR3 amino acids: CASSPNGVYNEQFF. CDR3 in DNA: TGTGCCAGCAGCCCGAACGGGGTTTACAATGAGCAGTTCTTC.

The chain links TRBV19 to TRBJ1-2; D gene ambiguous. Trimming cost V 3 bases and J 5 bases, with 13 bases left between them. The CDR3 has 14 amino acids. Germline V lookup: CDR1 LNHDA, CDR2 SQIVND (reference sequence). The CDR3 coding sequence is TGTGCCAGTAGTATCTTATCTCGGAGATATGGCTACACCTTC. Translating it yields CASSILSRRYGYTF.

The genes are TRBV5-1 and TRBJ2-3, with D hard to call. This CDR3 spans 14 amino acids. With 4 bases removed from V and 2 bases from J, the gap between germline ends came to 11 bases. CDR1 is SGHRS, CDR2 YFSETQ, per germline. CDR3 DNA: TGCGCCAGCAGCGCTTCTCAACTCACAGATACGCAGTATTTT. Residues: CASSASQLTDTQYF.

This clone was recorded once. This specimen includes other DNA sequences encoding the same CDR3. The chain has TRBV9 and TRBJ2-5, with D possibly being TRBD2 (6 bases). The germline V and J ends were trimmed by 7 bases and 1 base, with 11 bases remaining between them. The CDR3 spans 13 residues. Germline CDR1 and CDR2: SGDLS and YYNGEE. The CDR3 coding sequence is TGTGCCAGCTCGCGGGACTCCCAAGAGACCCAGTACTTC. Amino acid sequence: CASSRDSQETQYF.

The V gene is TRBV2, the J gene TRBJ2-1; D remains ambiguous. CDR3 length equals 12 residues. The germline V and J ends were trimmed by 7 bases and 7 bases, with 11 bases remaining between them. Germline V CDR1 and CDR2: SNHLY, FYNNEI. CDR3 protein: CASITGRNEQFF. CDR3 coding DNA: TGTGCCAGCATTACTGGGCGAAATGAGCAGTTCTTC.